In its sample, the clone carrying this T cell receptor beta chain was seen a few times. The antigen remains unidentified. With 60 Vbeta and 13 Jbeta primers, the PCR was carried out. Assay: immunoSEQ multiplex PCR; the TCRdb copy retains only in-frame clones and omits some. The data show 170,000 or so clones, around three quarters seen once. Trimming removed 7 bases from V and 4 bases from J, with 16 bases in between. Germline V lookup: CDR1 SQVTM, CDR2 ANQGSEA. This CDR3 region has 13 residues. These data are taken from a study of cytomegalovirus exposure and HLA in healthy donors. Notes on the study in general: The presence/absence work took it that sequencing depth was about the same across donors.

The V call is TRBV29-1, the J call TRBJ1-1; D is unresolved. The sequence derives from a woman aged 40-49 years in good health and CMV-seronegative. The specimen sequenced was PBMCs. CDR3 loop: CSAEGESGTEAFF. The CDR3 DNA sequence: TGCAGCGCGGAAGGCGAATCGGGCACTGAAGCTTTCTTT.